The 14 T cell receptor beta chains presented below share a single source sample, sequenced in a study of T cell changes during pregnancy in multiple sclerosis. TCRdb's table, derived via immunoSEQ multiplex PCR, lists solely in-frame clones and lacks some. Of around 56,000 clones listed, 89% are singletons. The sequencing used peripheral blood, collected after pregnancy. All receptors derive from a female donor with multiple sclerosis, enrolled in a pregnancy study.

The V gene is TRBV6-5, the J gene TRBJ1-2; no clear D. The germline V gene has CDR1 MNHEY and CDR2 SVGAGI. V lost 6 bases and J lost 10, with 12 bases in between. The CDR3 spans 11 residues. CDR3 loop: CASSNSGYYTF. CDR3 bases: TGTGCCAGCAGCAACTCGGGGTACTACACCTTC.

The rearrangement links TRBV4-2 to TRBJ2-7; no clear D gene. V lost 0 bases to trimming and J lost 0 bases, with 9 bases between them. The CDR3 sequence is 15 residues long. Germline V gene sequence: CDR1 LGHNA, CDR2 YNFKEQ. The CDR3 coding sequence is TGTGCCAGCAGCCAAGAAACCGGGTCCTCCTACGAGCAGTACTTC. Translating it yields CASSQETGSSYEQYF.

The gene calls are TRBV6-5 and TRBJ2-3, with D maybe TRBD2 (6 bases). CDR3 length: 14 residues. Germline V CDR1 and CDR2: MNHEY, SVGAGI. Trimming removed 4 bases from V and 6 bases from J, with 14 bases in between. CDR3 in amino acids: CASSSRRARDTQYF. In DNA form, the CDR3 reads TGTGCCAGCAGTTCGAGGAGGGCCAGGGATACGCAGTATTTT.

The chain employs TRBV9 and TRBJ2-3; no clear D. This CDR3 has 13 residues. Trimming cost V 4 bases and J 2 bases, with 8 bases left between them. Germline V gene lookup returns CDR1 SGDLS and CDR2 YYNGEE. The CDR3 DNA follows: TGTGCCAGCAGCAGCGCGGCCACAGATACGCAGTATTTT. It yields the protein CASSSAATDTQYF.

This chain joins TRBV9 and TRBJ1-1, with 7 bases aligning to TRBD1. Germline V gene sequence: CDR1 SGDLS, CDR2 YYNGEE. V lost 4 bases and J lost 3; bases outside the gene matches: 6. The CDR3 sequence is 14 residues long. This chain's CDR3 is CASSTDRLDTEAFF. CDR3 bases: TGTGCCAGCAGCACGGACAGGCTGGACACTGAAGCTTTCTTT.

This sequence joins TRBV5-1 and TRBJ2-5; D is perhaps TRBD2 (6 bases). Germline loops: CDR1 SGHRS, CDR2 YFSETQ. V was trimmed by 0 bases and J by 5 bases, leaving 11 bases between them. The CDR3 loop spans 14 amino acids. The CDR3 DNA sequence: TGCGCCAGCAGCTTGGGGCAGGCGGGGGAGACCCAGTACTTC. It specifies CASSLGQAGETQYF.

The count of this clone is one. V usage is TRBV5-6 and J usage is TRBJ1-1; 7 bases align to TRBD1. The V and J ends lost 4 bases and 5 bases, in that order; junction bases with no gene match: 5. There are 13 residues in the CDR3. Germline assignment: CDR1 SGHDT and CDR2 YYEEEE. As DNA, the CDR3 is TGTGCCAGCAGCAGGGGGCGAAAAACTGAAGCTTTCTTT. This encodes CASSRGRKTEAFF.

This chain joins TRBV7-3 and TRBJ2-2, with no clear D. V shed 1 base and J shed 4 bases, with 4 bases lying between them. The length of the CDR3 is 13 residues. Per the germline V gene, CDR1 is SGHTA and CDR2 is FQGTGA. The CDR3 DNA reads TGTGCCAGCAGCTTAAGCAGCACCGGGGAGCTGTTTTTT. This gives the protein CASSLSSTGELFF.

This chain uses TRBV18 with TRBJ1-1; tentative D call: TRBD1 (5 bases). V lost 3 bases to trimming and J lost 0 bases, with 14 bases between them. CDR1 and CDR2 (germline): KGHSH, LQKENI. CDR3 length: 16 amino acids. CDR3 sequence (DNA): TGTGCCAGCTCACCTTTTTTACAGGACATGAACACTGAAGCTTTCTTT. Its translation is CASSPFLQDMNTEAFF.

This rearrangement joins TRBV2 to TRBJ2-7; D remains ambiguous. The CDR3 covers 13 residues. Germline CDR1 and CDR2: SNHLY and FYNNEI. Between the trimmed V and J ends, which lost 7 bases and 6 bases, there was a span of 16 bases. The CDR3 coding sequence is TGTGCCAGCATCTCTGCACGGCGGATCGAGCAGTACTTC. Encoded protein: CASISARRIEQYF.

This clone has a handful of counts. CDR3 amino acids: CASSYAPEGAQYF. The CDR3 DNA follows: TGTGCCAGCAGTTACGCCCCTGAGGGGGCGCAGTATTTT. The genes are TRBV6-6 and TRBJ2-3; weak D call: TRBD1 (6 bases). The CDR3 is 13 residues long. Per germline, CDR1 MNHNY and CDR2 SVGAGI (reference sequence). V was clipped by 2 bases and J by 10 bases, with 13 bases between them.

The CDR3 here is CASSFLSGGAYNEQFF. CDR3 bases: TGTGCCAGCAGCTTCCTTAGCGGGGGGGCCTACAATGAGCAGTTCTTC. The chain has TRBV11-2 and TRBJ2-1; 11 bases map to TRBD2. Losses at the gene ends were 3 bases for V and 2 bases for J; bases not matched to a gene: 3. Germline values: CDR1 SGHAT, CDR2 FQNNGV. There are 16 residues in the CDR3.

The chain links TRBV18 to TRBJ2-1, with D perhaps matching TRBD2 (5 bases). The CDR3 length is 13 residues. Trimming shortened V by 2 bases and J by 4 bases, and 6 bases separated the two germline ends. Germline loops: CDR1 KGHSH, CDR2 LQKENI. CDR3: CASSPGRYNEQFF. CDR3 sequence (DNA): TGTGCCAGCTCACCAGGGAGATACAATGAGCAGTTCTTC.

The chain employs TRBV7-2 and TRBJ2-1; D is perhaps TRBD1 (5 bases). The CDR3 totals 15 residues. V was shortened by 1 base and J by 5 bases, with 12 bases between the two germline ends. CDR1 SGHTA and CDR2 FQGNSA come from the germline V gene. For the CDR3, the DNA is TGTGCCAGCAGCTTAGTCTCTACAGGTAACAATGAGCAGTTCTTC. This sequence encodes CASSLVSTGNNEQFF.